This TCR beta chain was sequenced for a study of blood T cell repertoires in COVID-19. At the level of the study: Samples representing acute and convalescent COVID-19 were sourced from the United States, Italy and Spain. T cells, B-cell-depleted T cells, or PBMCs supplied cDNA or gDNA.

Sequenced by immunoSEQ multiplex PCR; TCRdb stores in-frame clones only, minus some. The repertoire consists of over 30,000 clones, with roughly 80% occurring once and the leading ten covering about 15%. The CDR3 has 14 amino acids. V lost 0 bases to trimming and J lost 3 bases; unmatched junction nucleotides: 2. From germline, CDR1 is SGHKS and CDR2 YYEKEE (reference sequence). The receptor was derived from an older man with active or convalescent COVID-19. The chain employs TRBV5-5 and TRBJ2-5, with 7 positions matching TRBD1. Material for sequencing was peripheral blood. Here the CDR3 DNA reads TGTGCCAGCAGCTTGGCCGGGACAGAAGAGACCCAGTACTTC. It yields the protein CASSLAGTEETQYF.